The 11 T cell receptor beta chains listed next were all sequenced from one sample in a study of cytotoxic CD8 clonotypes in ibrutinib-treated CLL. Sequencing used immunoSEQ multiplex PCR; TCRdb keeps in-frame clones, though not all of them. The repertoire consists of approximately 190,000 clones, with approximately 70% occurring once and the leading ten covering 5.5% to 6%. The specimen comprised PBMCs, sampled after 12 months of ibrutinib treatment. The receptors come from a human donor with chronic lymphocytic leukemia.

This clone turned up a few times. V usage is TRBV29-1 and J usage is TRBJ2-7; TRBD1 or TRBD2 may be the D gene (5 bases each). V was trimmed by 6 bases and J by 1 base, leaving 13 bases between them. Germline CDR1 and CDR2: SQVTM and ANQGSEA. CDR3 length: 13 residues. CDR3: CSVGTDRSYEQYF. In DNA, the CDR3 is TGCAGCGTAGGGACCGACAGATCCTACGAGCAGTACTTC.

The chain recombines TRBV7-2 with TRBJ2-7, with no clear D. The CDR3 is 13 amino acids. Germline CDR1 reads SGHTA; CDR2 reads FQGNSA. The V end lost 3 bases, the J end lost 0 bases, and 6 bases lay between the germline ends. The CDR3 sequence is CASSFQSSYEQYF. In nucleotides, the CDR3 is TGTGCCAGCAGCTTTCAGAGCTCCTACGAGCAGTACTTC.

Only one count was recorded for this clone. The junction shows a germline mismatch at one end, possibly a read error. The chain recombines TRBV7-7 with TRBJ2-2; TRBD2 matches 14 bases. This CDR3 contains 19 residues. The germline V gene has CDR1 SSHAT and CDR2 FNYEAQ (reference sequence). The CDR3 protein is CASSSSGLAGVKWTGELFF. The DNA of the CDR3 is TGTGCTAGCAGCTCCTCGGGACTAGCGGGAGTAAAGTGGACCGGGGAGCTGTTTTTT. Based on the CDR3 plus reference TRBV7-7 and TRBJ2-2, the full variable domain is GAGVSQSPRYKVTKRGQDVTLRCDPISSHATLYWYQQALGQGPEFLTYFNYEAQPDKSGLPSDRFSAERPEGSISTLTIQRTEQRDSAMYRCASSSSGLAGVKWTGELFFGEGSRLTVL.

The genes are TRBV7-3 and TRBJ2-7, with 14 bases identical to TRBD2. The CDR3 loop spans 15 amino acids. The V gene end was trimmed by 1 base and the J gene end by 6 bases; junction bases not matched to a gene: 2. CDR1 is SGHTA and CDR2 is FQGTGA in the germline V gene. DNA for the CDR3: TGTGCCAGCAGCTTAAACGGACTAGCGGGAGGCGAGCAGTACTTC. Protein product: CASSLNGLAGGEQYF.

J is TRBJ2-2 and V is TRBV2; 8 bases line up with TRBD2. CDR3 length: 18 amino acids. Germline trimming cut 2 bases from V and 4 bases from J; bases unmatched to any gene: 12. From germline, CDR1 is SNHLY and CDR2 FYNNEI. The CDR3 nucleotides read TGTGCCAGCAGTGAATTGGCGGGAGGACGCGATAGCACCGGGGAGCTGTTTTTT. Protein product: CASSELAGGRDSTGELFF. The complete variable domain, with remaining parts taken from reference TRBV2 and TRBJ2-2, reads EPEVTQTPSHQVTQMGQEVILRCVPISNHLYFYWYRQILGQKVEFLVSFYNNEISEKSEIFDDQFSVERPDGSNFTLKIRSTKLEDSAMYFCASSELAGGRDSTGELFFGEGSRLTVL.

The J gene is TRBJ2-3, the V gene TRBV30; 13 nucleotides line up with TRBD2. CDR3 size: 14 residues. After removal of 2 bases from V and 10 bases from J, the junction contained 6 bases not matched to a gene. Germline-derived CDR1 and CDR2 are GTSNPN and SVGIG (reference sequence). CDR3 bases: TGTGCCTGGAGTAGGACTAGCGGGAGTGGGGCGCAGTATTTT. Its protein is CAWSRTSGSGAQYF.

The rearrangement links TRBV30 to TRBJ1-1; D gene uncertain. Germline lookup yields CDR1 GTSNPN and CDR2 SVGIG (reference sequence). V lost 4 bases, J lost 1 base, and 7 bases lay in between. The CDR3 runs to 12 residues. CDR3 residues: CAWNRQNTEAFF. The CDR3 nucleotides are TGTGCCTGGAATAGGCAGAACACTGAAGCTTTCTTT.

V usage is TRBV19 and J usage is TRBJ2-7; either TRBD1 or TRBD2 may fit D (5 bases each). Germline V gene sequence: CDR1 LNHDA, CDR2 SQIVND (reference sequence). The CDR3 runs 16 residues. V dropped 4 bases and J dropped 3 bases, with 19 bases sitting between them. The CDR3 DNA is TGTGCCAGTAGTAGCTACTTATCACGGGGCGACTACGAGCAGTACTTC. Amino acid sequence: CASSSYLSRGDYEQYF.

V is TRBV6-1 and J is TRBJ2-1; 10 bases fit TRBD2. The CDR3 extends over 15 amino acids. V was pared by 4 bases and J by 7 bases, with 7 bases of the junction left unmatched. Germline CDR1 is MNHNS and CDR2 is SASEGT. The CDR3 bases are TGTGCCAGCAGTGGGGCTAGCGGGGGCCAAAATGAGCAGTTCTTC. Translating it yields CASSGASGGQNEQFF.

The gene calls are TRBV11-2 and TRBJ2-1; 10 bases align to TRBD2. The CDR3 spans 16 residues. Per the germline V gene, CDR1 is SGHAT and CDR2 is FQNNGV. V lost 7 bases and J lost 10; bases outside the gene matches: 16. The CDR3, as DNA: TGTGCCAGCACCCTCCCGAGCGGGAGGGCGGCACGGGAGCAGTTCTTC. This encodes CASTLPSGRAAREQFF.

This clone showed up many times. The gene calls are TRBV19 and TRBJ1-1; 7 bases match TRBD1. With V trimmed by 3 bases and J by 1 base, 2 bases remained unmatched. CDR1 and CDR2 from the germline V gene are LNHDA and SQIVND (reference sequence). The CDR3 consists of 14 residues. The CDR3 sequence is CASSMGDRNTEAFF. Here the CDR3 DNA reads TGTGCCAGTAGTATGGGGGACAGGAACACTGAAGCTTTCTTT.